The 12 T cell receptor beta chains reported below all come from one sample, sequenced in a study of blood T cells in healthy people across ages. Sample-barcoded 5' priming and a J-beta primer mix drove a second PCR of about 7 to 12 cycles. TCRdb re-called the 5' RACE reads through MiXCR, storing one row per CDR3 protein. The sample shows around 800,000 distinct CDR3 sequences, roughly 24% of them seen only once. The same specimen was also included in a second study, on T cells of mothers and their children.

Sequencing was done on a sample of blood. These receptors were collected from a boy between 10 and 17 years old in good health.

This clonotype appeared a single time. V gene TRBV24-1 combines with J gene TRBJ2-1; no clear D gene. Trimming removed 5 bases from V and 3 bases from J, with 7 bases in between. This CDR3 contains 13 residues. Germline V gene data show CDR1 as KGHDR and CDR2 as SFDVKD. CDR3 in DNA: TGTGCCACCAGTGCCCTGGACTACAATGAGCAGTTCTTC. It is translated as CATSALDYNEQFF.

In the case of this clonotype: It may be a read error: a sequence one base away is much more abundant. This is likely a read error, given that the CDR3 carries no conserved phenylalanine or tryptophan at its end. The rearrangement joins TRBV30 to TRBJ1-1, with 11 positions matching TRBD1. J lost 0 bases, V lost 8 bases, and 5 bases had no gene match. Germline V lookup: CDR1 GTSNPN, CDR2 SVGIG (reference sequence). This CDR3 is built from 14 residues. The CDR3, as DNA: TGTGCCCATGGGACAGGGGGATTGAACACTGAAGCTTTCGTT. Translated, it gives CAHGTGGLNTEAFV.

This clonotype turned up a few times. The chain links TRBV4-1 to TRBJ1-4, with unresolved D. This CDR3 region has 17 residues. Looked up from germline, CDR1 is MGHRA and CDR2 is YSYEKL. Trimming stripped 3 bases from V and 0 bases from J, with 14 bases between. The chain's CDR3 is CASSHPMILATNEKLFF. Here the CDR3 DNA reads TGCGCCAGCAGCCATCCCATGATTCTTGCAACTAATGAAAAACTGTTTTTT.

The genes are TRBV7-9 and TRBJ2-6, with 7 nucleotides matching TRBD2. This CDR3 is built from 20 residues. The germline gives CDR1 SEHNR, CDR2 FQNEAQ (reference sequence). The V segment lost 0 bases and the J segment 0 bases; nucleotides outside the gene matches: 11. CDR3 sequence reads: CASSLAGIVGGSSGANVLTF. CDR3 DNA: TGTGCCAGCAGCTTAGCGGGCATCGTCGGGGGGAGCTCTGGGGCCAACGTCCTGACTTTC.

The sample holds a few counts of this clonotype. The chain recombines TRBV27 with TRBJ1-5, with a possible D match to TRBD1 (5 bases). Germline lookup yields CDR1 MNHEY and CDR2 SMNVEV (reference sequence). This CDR3 region has 14 residues. Trimming pared 5 bases from V and 0 bases from J, leaving 8 bases between. The CDR3 DNA reads TGTGCCAGCAGTACAGGTTATAGCAATCAGCCCCAGCATTTT. Translated, it gives CASSTGYSNQPQHF.

The J gene is TRBJ2-3, the V gene TRBV5-1; D ambiguous. Germline values: CDR1 SGHRS, CDR2 YFSETQ. The CDR3 length is 14 residues. V was shortened by 6 bases and J by 0 bases, with 11 bases between the two germline ends. CDR3 region: CASKRASSTDTQYF. For the CDR3, the DNA is TGCGCCAGCAAGCGCGCCTCTAGCACAGATACGCAGTATTTT. The full variable domain, its missing parts supplied by reference TRBV5-1 and TRBJ2-3, is KAGVTQTPRYLIKTRGQQVTLSCSPISGHRSVSWYQQTPGQGLQFLFEYFSETQRNKGNFPGRFSGRQFSNSRSEMNVSTLELGDSALYLCASKRASSTDTQYFGPGTRLTVL.

This clonotype was seen only a few times. The V and J genes are TRBV6-5 and TRBJ2-5, with D uncertain. Trimming pared 2 bases from V and 6 bases from J, leaving 13 bases between. This CDR3 spans 14 amino acids. CDR1 MNHEY and CDR2 SVGAGI come from the germline V gene. CDR3 sequence: CASSYGPSVKTQYF. The CDR3, as DNA: TGTGCCAGCAGTTACGGTCCGTCGGTGAAGACCCAGTACTTC.

This clonotype was seen more than once but under ten times. The chain employs TRBV6-6 and TRBJ2-1; D possibly matches TRBD1 or TRBD2 (6 bases each). The V gene lost 0 bases and the J gene lost 4 bases, with 16 bases spanning the gap. Germline CDR1 reads MNHNY; CDR2 reads SVGAGI (reference sequence). CDR3 length: 17 residues. CDR3 DNA: TGTGCCAGCAGTTACTCGGGATGGAGGGGGGTATACAATGAGCAGTTCTTC. As protein: CASSYSGWRGVYNEQFF.

This chain links TRBV4-1 with TRBJ2-7; D is possibly TRBD2 (6 bases). Trimming shortened V by 0 bases and J by 4 bases, and 16 bases separated the two germline ends. Germline V gene lookup returns CDR1 MGHRA and CDR2 YSYEKL. The CDR3 extends over 16 amino acids. CDR3 in DNA: TGCGCCAGCAGCCAAGATTCATCACCGGCGGGGTACGAGCAGTACTTC. This sequence encodes CASSQDSSPAGYEQYF.

This clonotype was observed a few times. The junction and the germline gene differ at one end; a read error may be behind it. This sequence joins TRBV20-1 and TRBJ2-7; tentative D call: TRBD2 (6 bases). Germline V lookup: CDR1 DFQATT, CDR2 SNEGSKA (reference sequence). This CDR3 spans 14 amino acids. CDR3 bases: TGCAGTGCGAGAGAGCCTAGCGCATCCTACGAGCAGTACTTC. This codes for CSAREPSASYEQYF.

This sequence joins TRBV12-3 or TRBV12-4 and TRBJ1-6; no reliable D call. This CDR3 region has 17 residues. The germline V and J ends were trimmed by 6 bases and 9 bases, with 24 bases remaining between them. CDR3 DNA: TGTGCCAGCAGCCCTATATTCACTACAGCCCCCAGTTCACCCCTCCACTTT. It is translated as CASSPIFTTAPSSPLHF.

The V and J genes are TRBV29-1 and TRBJ1-1; the D gene is possibly TRBD1 (5 bases). Trimming took 5 bases from V and 0 from J, leaving 16 bases between them. In germline, CDR1 is SQVTM, CDR2 ANQGSEA. The CDR3 runs to 15 residues. The CDR3 bases are TGCAGCGTTTATGGACTGGGGGTTATGAACACTGAAGCTTTCTTT. Its translation: CSVYGLGVMNTEAFF.